This TCR beta chain comes out of a study of blood T cell repertoires in COVID-19. Germline V gene data show CDR1 as MNHEY and CDR2 as SVGAGI. The CDR3 extends over 16 amino acids. The V and J ends lost 2 bases and 3 bases, in that order; junction bases with no gene match: 7. The protocol was immunoSEQ multiplex PCR, while the TCRdb copy is restricted to in-frame clones and leaves out a portion. This sample has more than 250,000 clones; about 83% occur once, and the top ten carry 1.5% to 2%. This clonotype originated in a woman aged 45-65 years with acute or convalescent COVID-19. Sequenced material: peripheral blood. The gene calls are TRBV6-5 and TRBJ2-1; TRBD2 matches 7 bases. The DNA of the CDR3 is TGTGCCAGCAGTTACCAGGTCTCTAGCGGCTACAATGAGCAGTTCTTC. Residues: CASSYQVSSGYNEQFF.